A selection of T cell receptor beta chains follows, all from one sample in a study of blood T cell repertoires in COVID-19. Sequencing was performed with immunoSEQ multiplex PCR; in TCRdb, only in-frame clones are kept and a portion is missing. The table shows about 270,000 clones, with about 89% occurring only once. The sample consisted of PBMCs or T cells enriched from blood (not recorded which). The receptors come from a woman in her late teens or twenties who had recovered from COVID-19. The CDR3 runs from the conserved cysteine through the conserved F or W. D genes are given only for firm matches. Some rows have no size entry. The others give once, few or many, or a class for an expanded clone.

TGCAGCGTTGAAGGACAGGGGACGCCTTTCTATGGCTACACCTTC	CSVEGQGTPFYGYTF	.	15	TRBJ1-2	TRBV29-1	TRBD1
TGCGCCAGCAGCTTGGCTGGTGGGGAGAACTATGGCTACACCTTC	CASSLAGGENYGYTF	.	15	TRBJ1-2	TRBV5-1	.
TGTGCCAGCTCACAAGAGACAGGGGGCAGCGAGACCCAGTACTTC	CASSQETGGSETQYF	.	15	TRBJ2-5	TRBV18	TRBD1
TGTGCCAGCAGCCAAGGGATCAGGACACACTATAGCAATCAGCCCCAGCATTTT	CASSQGIRTHYSNQPQHF	once	18	TRBJ1-5	TRBV14	.
TGTGCCAGCAGTCGATTAGGATTCGGGGGCTACACCTTC	CASSRLGFGGYTF	.	13	TRBJ1-2	TRBV27	.
TGTGCCAGCAGTCCATTGGGACAGGGAAGTCAGCCCCAGCATTTT	CASSPLGQGSQPQHF	.	15	TRBJ1-5	TRBV27	TRBD1
TGTGCCAGCAGCTATCAGGGTGAGCAGTACTTC	CASSYQGEQYF	.	11	TRBJ2-7	TRBV7-8	.
TGTGCCAGCAGCTTTCTCGGGGAGAGATTGAATGAGCAGTTCTTC	CASSFLGERLNEQFF	once	15	TRBJ2-1	TRBV7-3	.
TGTGCCAGCAGCTTCCCGGGGGGAAGATCCTACGAGCAGTACTTC	CASSFPGGRSYEQYF	.	15	TRBJ2-7	TRBV11-2	TRBD2
TGTGCCAGCAGCCAAACCCGGGACAGGGTCTACAATGAGCAGTTCTTC	CASSQTRDRVYNEQFF	.	16	TRBJ2-1	TRBV3-1/TRBV3-2	TRBD1
TGTGCCAGCAGCTTTCACTTCCGCAATCAGCCCCAGCATTTT	CASSFHFRNQPQHF	.	14	TRBJ1-5	TRBV7-8	.
TGTGCCAGCAGCTTGGACACCTATGGCTACACCTTC	CASSLDTYGYTF	once	12	TRBJ1-2	TRBV7-9	.
TGTGCCATCAGTGACCGTATTACTGAAGCTTTCTTT	CAISDRITEAFF	.	12	TRBJ1-1	TRBV10-3	.
TGTGCCACTACACCGACTAGCGGGATTGGTGAGCAGTTCTTC	CATTPTSGIGEQFF	.	14	TRBJ2-1	TRBV7-2	TRBD2
TGTGCCAGTAGTATTTATCTCGAGGAAGACTATGGCTACACCTTC	CASSIYLEEDYGYTF	.	15	TRBJ1-2	TRBV19	.
TGCGCCAGCAGCCAAGACGGTCGGAGGGTGGCCCACGAGCAGTACTTC	CASSQDGRRVAHEQYF	.	16	TRBJ2-7	TRBV4-1	.
TGTGCCAGCAGTTTGCAGGGGGTAAGAGGCGGCTACACCTTC	CASSLQGVRGGYTF	.	14	TRBJ1-2	TRBV27	TRBD1
TGTGCCAGCAGTTTCTCCAGCGGGAGGGCGTACGAGCAGTACTTC	CASSFSSGRAYEQYF	.	15	TRBJ2-7	TRBV27	TRBD2
TGTGCCAGCAGCCTAATGGACAGCCAGTACTACGAGCAGTACTTC	CASSLMDSQYYEQYF	.	15	TRBJ2-7	TRBV6-5	.
TGTGCCAGCAGTTGGACCCGGGAGAGGTCCTACGAGCAGTACTTC	CASSWTRERSYEQYF	.	15	TRBJ2-7	TRBV27	.
TGTGCCAGCAGCTTAGCCCTAGCGGGGTACACCGGGGAGCTGTTTTTT	CASSLALAGYTGELFF	.	16	TRBJ2-2	TRBV7-2	TRBD2
TGCGCCAGCAGCCAAGTAAGCGGGAGGCCTGTGGATACGCAGTATTTT	CASSQVSGRPVDTQYF	.	16	TRBJ2-3	TRBV4-3	TRBD2
TGTGCCAGCAGTTTAAAGCGCGGACTGAATAATGAGCAGTTCTTC	CASSLKRGLNNEQFF	.	15	TRBJ2-1	TRBV6-5	.
TGTGCCAGCAGCCTTGCGACAGGGGGGCACACTGAAGCTTTCTTT	CASSLATGGHTEAFF	.	15	TRBJ1-1	TRBV7-8	TRBD1
TGTGCCAGCAGCTTAAATTCACAGGTCTCACCCCTCCACTTT	CASSLNSQVSPLHF	.	14	TRBJ1-6	TRBV11-3	.
TGTGCCAGCAGTTCCGGACTAGGCGGGTACAATGAGCAGTTCTTC	CASSSGLGGYNEQFF	.	15	TRBJ2-1	TRBV6-5	TRBD2
TGTGCCAGCAGTCGGAGAACAACTAATGAAAAACTGTTTTTT	CASSRRTTNEKLFF	few	14	TRBJ1-4	TRBV28	.
TGTGCCAGCAGTGAAAATCCAGGTTATAGCAATCAGCCCCAGCATTTT	CASSENPGYSNQPQHF	.	16	TRBJ1-5	TRBV2	.
TGCAGTGCTGAGAGGGATTATGGCTACACCTTC	CSAERDYGYTF	few	11	TRBJ1-2	TRBV20-1	.
TGTGCCAGCACCCCTCTCCGGAGGAACACTGAAGCTTTCTTT	CASTPLRRNTEAFF	.	14	TRBJ1-1	TRBV7-8	.
TGTGCCAGCAGCTTGTTGGTGCAGGGGGCAGATACGCAGTATTTT	CASSLLVQGADTQYF	.	15	TRBJ2-3	TRBV5-6	TRBD1
TGCAGCGTTGAAGAGGGACAGACCTACAATGAGCAGTTCTTC	CSVEEGQTYNEQFF	.	14	TRBJ2-1	TRBV29-1	TRBD1
TGTGCCAGCAGCTTAGGGGGCCTGGGACACGGATCACCCCTCCACTTT	CASSLGGLGHGSPLHF	.	16	TRBJ1-6	TRBV11-3	.
TGTGCCAGCACCAGATTGAACACCGGGGAGCTGTTTTTT	CASTRLNTGELFF	.	13	TRBJ2-2	TRBV6-5	.
TGTGCCTGGACCAGGGGCAGGCGCAGGTACGAGCAGTACTTC	CAWTRGRRRYEQYF	.	14	TRBJ2-7	TRBV30	.